This T cell receptor (beta chain) came from a study of blood T cell repertoires in COVID-19. Trimming left V 4 bases short and J 2 bases short, with 8 bases between. The CDR3 extends over 13 amino acids. Germline V gene data show CDR1 as LGHDT and CDR2 as YNNKEL (reference sequence). The protocol was immunoSEQ multiplex PCR, while the TCRdb copy is restricted to in-frame clones and leaves out a portion. The sample lists about 94,000 clones; around 74% were seen once. This sequence was found in a man between 65 and 80 years old with COVID-19, enrolled during active disease. The chain couples TRBV3-1 (or the pseudogene TRBV3-2) to TRBJ1-2; D perhaps matches TRBD1 (6 bases). Sequencing input: peripheral blood. The CDR3 protein is CASSLGQNYGYTF. The CDR3 region has the DNA TGTGCCAGCAGCCTAGGACAGAACTATGGCTACACCTTC.